A selection of T cell receptor beta chains follows, all from one sample in a study of identical twins. TCRdb recomputed calls from the 5' RACE reads with MiXCR, one row per CDR3 protein. The sample includes more than 600,000 distinct CDR3 sequences, roughly 20% seen only once; the top ten take around 13%. These data were also reused for a study on T cells expressing NK-cell markers.

The specimen was PBMCs. These receptors were collected from a woman between 18 and 29 years old in good health. Both conserved end residues are part of each CDR3. Fields, in order: clone size, D gene, V gene, J gene, CDR3 protein, CDR3 DNA. D genes are given only for firm matches. The size field is filled for only some rows; it gives once, few, many or a size class.

size: many
D: NA
V: TRBV12-3/TRBV12-4
J: TRBJ2-7
CDR3: CASSFGLPYEQYF
DNA: TGTGCCAGCAGTTTTGGCCTTCCCTACGAGCAGTACTTC

size: few
D: TRBD2
V: TRBV7-2
J: TRBJ2-1
CDR3: CASSPRSGSLYNEQFF
DNA: TGTGCCAGCAGCCCACGTAGCGGGAGCCTTTACAATGAGCAGTTCTTC

size: NA
D: NA
V: TRBV12-3/TRBV12-4
J: TRBJ2-3
CDR3: CASSPGTPDTQYF
DNA: TGTGCCAGCAGCCCCGGGACGCCAGATACGCAGTATTTT

size: NA
D: TRBD1
V: TRBV3-1
J: TRBJ2-7
CDR3: CASSRDRLEQYF
DNA: TGTGCCAGCAGTCGGGACAGGCTTGAGCAGTACTTC

size: once
D: NA
V: TRBV20-1
J: TRBJ1-5
CDR3: CSARAGGRDQPQHF
DNA: TGCAGTGCTAGAGCTGGGGGACGAGATCAGCCCCAGCATTTT

size: NA
D: TRBD1
V: TRBV5-1
J: TRBJ1-2
CDR3: CASSLGAGGTYGYTF
DNA: TGCGCCAGCAGCTTGGGGGCAGGGGGTACCTATGGCTACACCTTC

size: NA
D: NA
V: TRBV6-2/TRBV6-3
J: TRBJ2-6
CDR3: CASSSQGANVLTF
DNA: TGTGCCAGCAGTTCCCAGGGGGCCAACGTCCTGACTTTC

size: NA
D: TRBD2
V: TRBV12-5
J: TRBJ2-7
CDR3: CASGSQPGTSPYEQYF
DNA: TGTGCTAGTGGTTCCCAGCCCGGGACTAGTCCCTACGAGCAGTACTTC

size: NA
D: TRBD2
V: TRBV20-1
J: TRBJ2-5
CDR3: CSARGGGQTQYF
DNA: TGCAGTGCTAGGGGCGGGGGGCAAACCCAGTACTTC

size: few
D: NA
V: TRBV5-6
J: TRBJ1-2
CDR3: CASSGRRYGYTF
DNA: TGTGCCAGCAGCGGACGACGGTATGGCTACACCTTC

size: few
D: TRBD2
V: TRBV15
J: TRBJ2-2
CDR3: CATSRSASGGNTGELFF
DNA: TGTGCCACCAGCAGATCCGCTAGCGGAGGGAACACCGGGGAGCTGTTTTTT

size: NA
D: NA
V: TRBV19
J: TRBJ1-6
CDR3: CASTREPGSPLHF
DNA: TGTGCCAGTACAAGGGAGCCCGGTTCACCCCTCCACTTT

size: few
D: TRBD1
V: TRBV14
J: TRBJ1-4
CDR3: CASSLDRQGIRFF
DNA: TGTGCCAGCAGCCTTGATCGACAGGGGATAAGATTTTTT

size: few
D: TRBD2
V: TRBV20-1
J: TRBJ2-1
CDR3: CSGASTSGGAYEQFF
DNA: TGCAGTGGGGCCAGTACTAGCGGGGGGGCATATGAGCAGTTCTTC

size: NA
D: TRBD2
V: TRBV5-1
J: TRBJ2-7
CDR3: CASSSSGNSYEQYF
DNA: TGCGCCAGCAGCTCCAGCGGGAACTCCTACGAGCAGTACTTC

size: NA
D: NA
V: TRBV9
J: TRBJ2-1
CDR3: CASSVRGSFNEQFF
DNA: TGTGCCAGCAGCGTTAGAGGTAGTTTCAATGAGCAGTTCTTC

size: NA
D: NA
V: TRBV5-6
J: TRBJ2-3
CDR3: CASSLLRTDTQYF
DNA: TGTGCCAGCAGCTTGCTACGAACAGATACGCAGTATTTT

size: NA
D: TRBD2
V: TRBV14
J: TRBJ2-1
CDR3: CASSQGLAGNQGINEQFF
DNA: TGTGCCAGCAGCCAAGGGCTAGCGGGGAACCAGGGGATAAATGAGCAGTTCTTC

size: few
D: NA
V: TRBV29-1
J: TRBJ1-2
CDR3: CSVEDQGGRYGYTF
DNA: TGCAGCGTTGAAGATCAAGGGGGACGGTATGGCTACACCTTC

size: NA
D: NA
V: TRBV20-1
J: TRBJ1-1
CDR3: CSAREAYGAPERAFF
DNA: TGCAGTGCTAGGGAAGCGTATGGGGCCCCTGAGAGAGCTTTCTTT

size: few
D: NA
V: TRBV3-1
J: TRBJ2-4
CDR3: CASPHDDKNIQYF
DNA: TGTGCCAGCCCGCACGACGACAAAAACATTCAGTACTTC

size: NA
D: NA
V: TRBV30
J: TRBJ2-5
CDR3: CAWTWGETQYF
DNA: TGTGCCTGGACGTGGGGGGAGACCCAGTACTTC

size: NA
D: TRBD1
V: TRBV20-1
J: TRBJ1-5
CDR3: CSASAGTGGQPQHF
DNA: TGCAGTGCTAGTGCCGGGACAGGGGGTCAGCCCCAGCATTTT

size: few
D: NA
V: TRBV12-3/TRBV12-4
J: TRBJ2-4
CDR3: CASSQTEDGKNIQYF
DNA: TGTGCCAGCAGTCAGACAGAGGACGGGAAAAACATTCAGTACTTC

size: NA
D: TRBD1
V: TRBV18
J: TRBJ2-1
CDR3: CASSFGQGSYNEQFF
DNA: TGTGCCAGCTCATTCGGACAGGGGTCCTACAATGAGCAGTTCTTC

size: NA
D: NA
V: TRBV7-8
J: TRBJ1-1
CDR3: CASSLGGYAFF
DNA: TGTGCCAGCAGCTTAGGAGGGTACGCTTTCTTT

size: few
D: NA
V: TRBV20-1
J: TRBJ1-5
CDR3: CSARRRAQPQHF
DNA: TGCAGTGCGCGAAGGCGGGCACAGCCCCAGCATTTT

size: few
D: TRBD2
V: TRBV6-1
J: TRBJ2-5
CDR3: CASSEILGLAGGQYF
DNA: TGTGCCAGCAGTGAAATCCTGGGACTAGCGGGGGGCCAGTACTTC

size: NA
D: NA
V: TRBV5-5
J: TRBJ2-2
CDR3: CASISLVEGTGELFF
DNA: TGTGCCAGCATCTCCTTAGTTGAGGGCACCGGGGAGCTGTTTTTT

size: NA
D: TRBD2
V: TRBV5-1
J: TRBJ2-1
CDR3: CASSLYFSGRSSYNEQFF
DNA: TGCGCCAGCAGCTTGTATTTTAGCGGGAGAAGCTCCTACAATGAGCAGTTCTTC

size: NA
D: TRBD2
V: TRBV7-2
J: TRBJ2-3
CDR3: CASSLLIREVSDAQYF
DNA: TGTGCCAGCAGCTTATTAATTCGGGAGGTCTCAGATGCGCAGTATTTT